Sequencing of this TCR beta chain was carried out in a study of T cells in pancreatic ductal adenocarcinoma. With 0 bases removed from V and 2 bases from J, the gap between germline ends came to 8 bases. Germline assignment: CDR1 SGDLS and CDR2 YYNGEE. This CDR3 is 14 amino acids long. Surgery without prior neoadjuvant therapy was the treatment of the selected pancreatic ductal adenocarcinoma patients. Profiling relied on immunoSEQ multiplex PCR, and the TCRdb table lists in-frame clones only, not all of them. Of 30,000 or so clones listed, roughly 92% are singletons. This TCR derives from a human donor with pancreatic ductal adenocarcinoma. Sequenced material: PBMCs. This chain links TRBV9 with TRBJ1-2, with D perhaps TRBD1 (5 bases). The CDR3: CASSVAQGNYGYTF. DNA for the CDR3: TGTGCCAGCAGCGTAGCGCAGGGAAACTATGGCTACACCTTC.